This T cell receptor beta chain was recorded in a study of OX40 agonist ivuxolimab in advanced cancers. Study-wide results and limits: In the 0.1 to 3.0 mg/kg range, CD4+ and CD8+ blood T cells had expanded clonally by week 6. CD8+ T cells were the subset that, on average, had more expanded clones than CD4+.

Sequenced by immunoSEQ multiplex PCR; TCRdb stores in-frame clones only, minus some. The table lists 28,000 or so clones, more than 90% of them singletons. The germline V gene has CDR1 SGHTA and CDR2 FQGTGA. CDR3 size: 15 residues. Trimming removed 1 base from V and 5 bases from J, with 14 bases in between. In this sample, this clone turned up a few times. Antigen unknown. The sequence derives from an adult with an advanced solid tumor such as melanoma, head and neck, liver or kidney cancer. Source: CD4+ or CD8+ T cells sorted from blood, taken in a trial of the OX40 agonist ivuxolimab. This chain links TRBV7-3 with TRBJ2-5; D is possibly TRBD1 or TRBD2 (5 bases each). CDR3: CASSLMGPPGETQYF. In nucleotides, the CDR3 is TGTGCCAGCAGCTTAATGGGACCCCCGGGGGAGACCCAGTACTTC.